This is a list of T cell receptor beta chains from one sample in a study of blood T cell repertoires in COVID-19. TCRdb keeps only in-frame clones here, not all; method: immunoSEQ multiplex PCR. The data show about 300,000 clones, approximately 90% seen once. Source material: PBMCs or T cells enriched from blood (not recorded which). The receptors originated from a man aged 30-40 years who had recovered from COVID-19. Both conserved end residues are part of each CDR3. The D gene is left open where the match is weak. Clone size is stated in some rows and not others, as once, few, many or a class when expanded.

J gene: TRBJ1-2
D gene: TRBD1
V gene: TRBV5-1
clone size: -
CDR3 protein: CASSSKDQTGDSYGYTF
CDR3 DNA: TGCGCCAGCAGCTCGAAGGACCAGACAGGGGATTCCTATGGCTACACCTTC

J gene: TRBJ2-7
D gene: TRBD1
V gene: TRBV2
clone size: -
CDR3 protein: CASRPGQASYEQYF
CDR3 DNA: TGTGCCAGCAGGCCGGGACAGGCTTCCTACGAGCAGTACTTC

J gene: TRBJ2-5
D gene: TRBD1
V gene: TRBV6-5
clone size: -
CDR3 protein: CASGRQGDQETQYF
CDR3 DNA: TGTGCCAGCGGGAGACAGGGGGATCAAGAGACCCAGTACTTC

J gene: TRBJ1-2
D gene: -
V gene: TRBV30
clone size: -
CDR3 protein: CAWNGRARYGYTF
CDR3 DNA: TGTGCCTGGAATGGGAGAGCCAGATATGGCTACACCTTC

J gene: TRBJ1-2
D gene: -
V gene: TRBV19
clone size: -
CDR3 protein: CASSIAGIDGYTF
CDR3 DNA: TGTGCCAGTAGTATAGCAGGGATCGATGGCTACACCTTC

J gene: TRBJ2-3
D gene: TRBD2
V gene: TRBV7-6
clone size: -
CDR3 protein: CASSLGAGGTDTQYF
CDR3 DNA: TGTGCCAGCAGCTTAGGAGCGGGAGGGACAGATACGCAGTATTTT

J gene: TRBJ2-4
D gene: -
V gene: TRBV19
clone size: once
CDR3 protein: CASSSGSINIQYF
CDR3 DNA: TGTGCCAGTAGCTCAGGGTCGATAAACATTCAGTACTTC

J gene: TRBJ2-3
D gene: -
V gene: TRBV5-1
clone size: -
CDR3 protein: CASSLQGLGTDTQYF
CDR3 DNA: TGCGCCAGCAGCTTACAGGGTTTGGGCACAGATACGCAGTATTTT

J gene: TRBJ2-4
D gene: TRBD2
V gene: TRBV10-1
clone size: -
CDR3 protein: CASEGLAGGRAKNIQYF
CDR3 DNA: TGCGCCAGCGAGGGACTAGCGGGAGGTCGGGCCAAAAACATTCAGTACTTC

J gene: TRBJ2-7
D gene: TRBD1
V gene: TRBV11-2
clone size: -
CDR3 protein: CASSLEQGAIEQYF
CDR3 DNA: TGTGCCAGCAGCTTAGAACAGGGGGCTATAGAGCAGTACTTC

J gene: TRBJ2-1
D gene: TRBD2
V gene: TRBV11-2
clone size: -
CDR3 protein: CASSFPLAGGGNEQFF
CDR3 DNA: TGTGCCAGCAGCTTCCCACTAGCGGGAGGGGGTAATGAGCAGTTCTTC

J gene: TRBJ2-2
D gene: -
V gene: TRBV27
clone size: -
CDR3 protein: CASSLAQIRAAGELFF
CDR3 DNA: TGTGCCAGCAGTTTAGCCCAAATCAGGGCGGCCGGGGAGCTGTTTTTT

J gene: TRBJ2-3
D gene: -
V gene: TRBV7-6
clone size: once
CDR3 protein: CASSRLGVGYSGTDTQYF
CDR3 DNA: TGTGCCAGCAGCCGTTTAGGGGTAGGCTATTCCGGCACAGATACGCAGTATTTT

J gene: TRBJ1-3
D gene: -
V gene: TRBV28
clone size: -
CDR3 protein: CASSLYGFQNTIYF
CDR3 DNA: TGTGCCAGCAGTTTATACGGGTTTCAAAACACCATATATTTT

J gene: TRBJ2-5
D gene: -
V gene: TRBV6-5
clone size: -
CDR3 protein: CASHRGGVQETQYF
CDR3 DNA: TGTGCCAGCCACCGGGGTGGGGTCCAAGAGACCCAGTACTTC

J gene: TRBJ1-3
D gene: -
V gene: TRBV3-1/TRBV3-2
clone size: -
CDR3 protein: CASSQGQISGNTIYF
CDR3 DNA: TGTGCCAGCAGCCAGGGGCAAATCTCTGGAAACACCATATATTTT

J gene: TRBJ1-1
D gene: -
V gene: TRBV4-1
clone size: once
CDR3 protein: CASSQAGSGDTEAFF
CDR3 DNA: TGCGCCAGCAGCCAAGCCGGCAGCGGGGACACTGAAGCTTTCTTT

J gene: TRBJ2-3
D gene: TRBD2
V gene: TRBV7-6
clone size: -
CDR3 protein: CASSTASGTGDTQYF
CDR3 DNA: TGTGCCAGCAGCACCGCTAGCGGGACGGGAGATACGCAGTATTTT

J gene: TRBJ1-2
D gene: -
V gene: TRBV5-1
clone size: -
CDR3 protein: CASSWATGANYGYTF
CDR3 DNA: TGCGCCAGCAGCTGGGCCACCGGGGCTAACTATGGCTACACCTTC

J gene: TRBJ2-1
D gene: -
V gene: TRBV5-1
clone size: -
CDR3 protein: CASSAVPSASSYNEQFF
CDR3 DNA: TGCGCCAGCAGCGCGGTTCCCAGCGCTAGCTCCTACAATGAGCAGTTCTTC

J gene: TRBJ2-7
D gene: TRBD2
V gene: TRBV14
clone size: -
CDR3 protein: CASSPIPGIRGDF
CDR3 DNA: TGTGCCAGCAGCCCAATCCCCGGGATTCGGGGGGATTTC

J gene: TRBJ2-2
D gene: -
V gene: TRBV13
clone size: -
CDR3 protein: CASVQGNTGELFF
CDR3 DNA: TGTGCCAGCGTTCAGGGGAACACCGGGGAGCTGTTTTTT

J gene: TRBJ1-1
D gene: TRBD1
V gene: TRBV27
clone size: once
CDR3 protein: CASSARDRANTEAFF
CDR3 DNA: TGTGCCAGCAGCGCCCGGGACAGGGCGAACACTGAAGCTTTCTTT

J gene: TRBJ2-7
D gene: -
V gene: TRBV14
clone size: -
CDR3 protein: CASSHTTALPSEQYF
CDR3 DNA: TGTGCCAGCAGCCATACGACAGCCCTCCCTTCCGAGCAGTACTTC

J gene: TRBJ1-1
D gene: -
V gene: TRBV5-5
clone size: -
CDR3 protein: CASSLQGFTEAFF
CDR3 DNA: TGTGCCAGCAGCCTACAGGGTTTCACTGAAGCTTTTTTT

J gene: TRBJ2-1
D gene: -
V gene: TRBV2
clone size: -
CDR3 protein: CARGSGYNEQFF
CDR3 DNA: TGTGCCAGGGGGTCGGGATACAATGAGCAGTTCTTC

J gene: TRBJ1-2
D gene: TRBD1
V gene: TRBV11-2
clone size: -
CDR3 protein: CASSRDLGQGYGYTF
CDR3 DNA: TGTGCCAGCAGCCGCGACCTAGGACAGGGGTATGGCTACACCTTC

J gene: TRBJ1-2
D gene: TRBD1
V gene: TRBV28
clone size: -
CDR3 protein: CASIAGGTGQLYGYTF
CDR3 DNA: TGTGCCAGCATTGCTGGAGGGACAGGGCAACTCTATGGCTACACCTTC

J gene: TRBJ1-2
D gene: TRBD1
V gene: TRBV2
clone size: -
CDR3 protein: CASRASRGLGYGYTF
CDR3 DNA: TGTGCCAGCAGGGCGAGCAGGGGGCTCGGCTATGGCTACACCTTC

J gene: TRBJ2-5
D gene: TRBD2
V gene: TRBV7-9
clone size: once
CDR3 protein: CASSFSGSEGQETQYF
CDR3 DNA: TGTGCCAGCAGCTTTAGCGGGAGCGAAGGTCAAGAGACCCAGTACTTC

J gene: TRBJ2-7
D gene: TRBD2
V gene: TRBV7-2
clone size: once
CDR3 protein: CASSPRLALSYEQYF
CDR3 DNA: TGTGCCAGCAGCCCCCGACTAGCGCTCTCCTACGAGCAGTACTTC